The text below deals with one T cell receptor (beta chain). The sample belongs to a study of cytotoxic CD8 clonotypes in ibrutinib-treated CLL. Data came from immunoSEQ multiplex PCR; TCRdb stores just in-frame clones and leaves some out. Of roughly 40,000 clones listed, 60% to 75% are singletons. This receptor was obtained from a human donor with chronic lymphocytic leukemia. The starting material was PBMCs, obtained after 12 months of ibrutinib treatment.

CDR3 sequence: CASSPGLAGPSYEQYF. The CDR3 nucleotides read TGTGCCAGCAGCCCAGGACTAGCGGGACCTTCCTACGAGCAGTACTTC. The gene calls are TRBV13 and TRBJ2-7; 12 nucleotides line up with TRBD2. The ends lost 5 bases at V and 1 base at J; junction bases unmatched: 6. The CDR3 is 16 residues long. Germline loops: CDR1 PRHDT, CDR2 FYEKMQ (reference sequence).